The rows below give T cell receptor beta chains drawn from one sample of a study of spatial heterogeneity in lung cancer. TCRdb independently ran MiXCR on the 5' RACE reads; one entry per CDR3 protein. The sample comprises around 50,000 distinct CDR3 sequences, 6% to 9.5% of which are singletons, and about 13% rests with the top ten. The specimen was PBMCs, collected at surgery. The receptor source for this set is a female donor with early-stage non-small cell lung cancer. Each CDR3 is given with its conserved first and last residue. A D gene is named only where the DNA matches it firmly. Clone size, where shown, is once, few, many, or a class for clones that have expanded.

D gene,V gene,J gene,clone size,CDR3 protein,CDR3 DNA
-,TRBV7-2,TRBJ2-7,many,CASSLLVNSGEQYF,TGTGCCAGCAGCTTATTGGTAAACTCGGGGGAGCAGTACTTC
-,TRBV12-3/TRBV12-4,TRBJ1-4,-,CASSPRQTNEKLFF,TGTGCCAGCAGTCCCAGACAGACGAATGAAAAACTGTTTTTT
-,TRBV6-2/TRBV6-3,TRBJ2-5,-,CASRRDSQETQYF,TGTGCCAGTAGGAGAGACAGCCAAGAGACCCAGTACTTC
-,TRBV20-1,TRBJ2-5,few,CSARVQVAQETQYF,TGCAGTGCTAGAGTTCAGGTCGCGCAAGAGACCCAGTACTTC
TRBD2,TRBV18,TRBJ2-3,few,CASSPRAGGSDTQYF,TGTGCCAGCTCACCACGAGCGGGGGGTTCTGATACGCAGTATTTT
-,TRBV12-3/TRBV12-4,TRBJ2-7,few,CASQISPSTYEQYF,TGTGCCTCCCAGATTAGCCCCTCCACGTACGAGCAGTACTTC
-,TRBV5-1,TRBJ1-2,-,CASSLPGEVSGYTF,TGCGCCAGCAGCTTGCCAGGGGAGGTTTCGGGCTACACCTTC
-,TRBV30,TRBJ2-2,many,CALLRQQLNTGELFF,TGTGCCCTGCTTCGGCAGCAGCTGAACACCGGGGAGCTGTTTTTT
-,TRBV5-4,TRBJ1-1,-,CASSSPNTEAFF,TGTGCCAGCAGTTCACCGAACACTGAAGCTTTCTTT
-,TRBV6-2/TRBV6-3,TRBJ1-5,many,CASSYRQSNQPQHF,TGTGCCAGCAGTTATCGTCAGAGCAATCAGCCCCAGCATTTT
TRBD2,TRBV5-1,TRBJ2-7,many,CASRRGAGGGYEQYF,TGCGCCAGCAGACGTGGAGCGGGGGGCGGTTACGAGCAGTACTTC
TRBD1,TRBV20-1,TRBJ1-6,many,CSARDAGQATLLGSPLHF,TGCAGTGCTAGAGATGCTGGACAGGCAACCTTGCTTGGTTCACCCCTCCACTTT
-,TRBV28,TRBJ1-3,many,CASGIQVSGNTIYF,TGTGCCAGCGGCATACAGGTCTCTGGAAACACCATATATTTT
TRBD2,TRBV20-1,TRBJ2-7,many,CSARFTGLAGAPSSYEQYF,TGCAGTGCTAGATTCACCGGACTAGCGGGGGCGCCGAGCTCCTACGAGCAGTACTTC
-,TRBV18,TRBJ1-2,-,CASSPIGENYGYTF,TGTGCCAGCTCACCAATCGGGGAGAACTATGGCTACACCTTC
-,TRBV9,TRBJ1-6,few,CASSVAGFDSPLHF,TGTGCCAGCAGCGTAGCGGGTTTTGATTCACCCCTCCACTTT
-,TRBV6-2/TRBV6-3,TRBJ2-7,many,CASTGTTSYEQYF,TGTGCCAGCACCGGGACAACCTCCTACGAGCAGTACTTC
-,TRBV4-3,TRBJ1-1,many,CASSQGSRAGTNTEAFF,TGCGCCAGCAGCCAAGGGTCCAGGGCGGGGACGAACACTGAAGCTTTCTTT
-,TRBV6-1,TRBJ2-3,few,CATYPSGGFTDTQYF,TGTGCCACCTACCCTTCTGGGGGTTTCACAGATACGCAGTATTTT
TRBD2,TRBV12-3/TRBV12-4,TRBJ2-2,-,CASIRGGLTFANTGELFF,TGTGCCAGCATTCGGGGGGGCCTCACATTCGCGAACACCGGGGAGCTGTTTTTT
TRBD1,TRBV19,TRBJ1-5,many,CATGQGIAIQPQHF,TGTGCCACCGGACAGGGGATCGCAATTCAGCCCCAGCATTTT
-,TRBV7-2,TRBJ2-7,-,CASSLTKGVGSYEQYF,TGTGCCAGCAGCTTAACAAAGGGGGTGGGTTCCTACGAGCAGTACTTC
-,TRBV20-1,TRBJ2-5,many,CSAIRTQETQYF,TGCAGTGCTATCCGGACTCAAGAGACCCAGTACTTC
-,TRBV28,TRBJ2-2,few,CASSNGATVGELFF,TGTGCCAGCAGCAACGGGGCAACGGTCGGGGAGCTGTTTTTT
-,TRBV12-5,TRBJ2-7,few,CASGYDPAYEQYF,TGTGCTAGTGGCTACGACCCGGCCTACGAGCAGTACTTC
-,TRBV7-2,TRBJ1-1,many,CASSSDFAEAFF,TGTGCCAGCAGCTCCGACTTTGCTGAAGCTTTCTTT
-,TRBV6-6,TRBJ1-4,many,CASSFRAGSTNEKLFF,TGTGCCAGCAGTTTCCGCGCAGGATCCACTAATGAAAAACTGTTTTTT
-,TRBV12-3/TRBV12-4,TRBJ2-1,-,CASRGSGRPYNEQFF,TGTGCCAGCAGGGGGTCTGGTCGCCCCTACAATGAGCAGTTCTTC
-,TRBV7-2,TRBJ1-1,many,CASSTGQTNTEAFF,TGTGCCAGCAGCACCGGACAGACGAACACTGAAGCTTTCTTT
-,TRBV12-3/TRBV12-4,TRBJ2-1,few,CASSQPGTYEQFF,TGTGCCAGCAGTCAGCCTGGGACTTATGAGCAGTTCTTC
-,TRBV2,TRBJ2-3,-,CASSEVSASDTQYF,TGTGCCAGCAGTGAAGTCTCCGCTTCGGATACGCAGTATTTT
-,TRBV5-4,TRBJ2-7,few,CASSLRDKAYEQYF,TGTGCCAGCAGCCTCCGGGACAAAGCCTACGAGCAGTACTTC
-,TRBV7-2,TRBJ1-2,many,CASSLGLNYGYTF,TGTGCCAGCAGCTTAGGTCTGAACTATGGCTACACCTTC
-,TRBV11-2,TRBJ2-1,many,CASRTPGAGSEQFF,TGTGCCAGCAGGACCCCGGGGGCAGGGAGTGAGCAGTTCTTC
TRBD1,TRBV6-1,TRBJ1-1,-,CASICRQGPNTEAFF,TGTGCCAGCATTTGCCGACAGGGACCAAACACTGAAGCTTTCTTT
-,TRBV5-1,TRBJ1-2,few,CASSLSGKAGDYGYTF,TGCGCCAGCAGCTTGAGTGGGAAAGCGGGGGACTATGGCTACACCTTC
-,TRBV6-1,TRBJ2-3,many,CASSPGDLWNTQYF,TGTGCCAGCAGTCCCGGGGATCTCTGGAATACGCAGTATTTT
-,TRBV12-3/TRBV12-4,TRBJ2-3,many,CASSFGTFTDTQYF,TGTGCCAGCAGTTTTGGAACTTTCACAGATACGCAGTATTTT
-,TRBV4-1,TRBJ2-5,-,CASSQGDTYQETQYF,TGCGCCAGCAGCCAAGGGGACACGTACCAAGAGACCCAGTACTTC
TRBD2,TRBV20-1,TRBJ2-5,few,CSAHWRGRARETQYF,TGCAGTGCCCACTGGCGTGGGAGGGCGAGGGAGACCCAGTACTTC
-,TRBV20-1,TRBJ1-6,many,CSAGKYSLNSPLHF,TGCAGTGCTGGAAAGTATAGTTTGAATTCACCCCTCCACTTT
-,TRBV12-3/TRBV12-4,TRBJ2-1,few,CASSRGLQFF,TGTGCCAGCAGTCGGGGTCTTCAGTTCTTC
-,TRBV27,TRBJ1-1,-,CASSLRQPNTEAFF,TGTGCCAGCAGTTTACGGCAGCCGAACACTGAAGCTTTCTTT
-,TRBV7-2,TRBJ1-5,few,CASSQQQGSLGGPQHF,TGTGCCAGCAGCCAACAACAGGGCAGCTTGGGAGGGCCCCAGCATTTT
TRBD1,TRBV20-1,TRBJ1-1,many,CSARDRGETGGLRNTEAFF,TGCAGTGCTAGAGATAGGGGTGAGACAGGGGGCCTGAGAAACACTGAAGCTTTCTTT
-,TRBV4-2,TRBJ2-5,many,CASSHEGGASGLETQYF,TGTGCCAGCAGCCATGAGGGGGGAGCGAGCGGTTTGGAGACCCAGTACTTC
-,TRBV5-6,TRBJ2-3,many,CASSLSPAGDTQYF,TGTGCCAGCAGCTTGTCGCCAGCCGGAGATACGCAGTATTTT
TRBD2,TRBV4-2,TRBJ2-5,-,CASSQQLGTSGTQETQYF,TGTGCCAGCAGCCAACAACTCGGGACTAGCGGGACTCAAGAGACCCAGTACTTC
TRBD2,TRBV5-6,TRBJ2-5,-,CASSPLTGTSGGLNLETQYF,TGTGCCAGCAGTCCGCTTACCGGGACTAGCGGGGGCCTCAATTTGGAGACCCAGTACTTC
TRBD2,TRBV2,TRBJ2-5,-,CASRLETSGGQETQYF,TGTGCCAGCAGATTAGAGACTAGCGGGGGCCAAGAGACCCAGTACTTC
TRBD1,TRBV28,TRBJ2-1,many,CASSPPGQGARNEQFF,TGTGCCAGCAGTCCCCCGGGACAGGGGGCACGAAATGAGCAGTTCTTC
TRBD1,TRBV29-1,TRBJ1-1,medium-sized,CSVGTGPF,TGCAGCGTTGGGACAGGTCCCTTT
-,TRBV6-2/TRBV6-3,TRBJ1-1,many,CASSGQGPGGTEAFF,TGTGCCAGCAGTGGCCAGGGACCGGGGGGCACTGAAGCTTTCTTT
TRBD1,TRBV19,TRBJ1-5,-,CASSRGQGAGQPQHF,TGTGCCAGTAGCCGGGGACAGGGGGCAGGTCAGCCCCAGCATTTT
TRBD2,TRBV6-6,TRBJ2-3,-,CASSYAGAGGTSTDTQYF,TGTGCCAGCAGTTACGCTGGAGCGGGGGGGACTAGCACAGATACGCAGTATTTT
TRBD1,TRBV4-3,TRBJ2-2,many,CASSQDGWTGGIGELFF,TGCGCCAGCAGCCAAGATGGATGGACAGGGGGCATCGGGGAGCTGTTTTTT